This entry concerns a single T cell receptor beta chain. V was shortened by 5 bases and J by 0 bases, with 10 bases between the two germline ends. Per germline, CDR1 MNHNS and CDR2 SASEGT. This CDR3 has 15 amino acids. The data were taken from a study of cytomegalovirus exposure and HLA in healthy donors. Both 60 Vbeta primers and 13 Jbeta primers went into the PCR. Using immunoSEQ multiplex PCR, the repertoire was profiled, and TCRdb retains in-frame clones only, with some absent. The sample includes 110,000 or so clones, 74% of them seen just once. Sequenced sample: PBMCs. This TCR derives from a woman aged 40-49 years in good health and CMV-seropositive. V usage is TRBV6-1 and J usage is TRBJ1-4; D unresolved. Here the CDR3 reads CASSRTVTTNEKLFF. CDR3 nucleotide sequence: TGTGCCAGCAGTCGTACAGTAACAACTAATGAAAAACTGTTTTTT.